What follows are 4 T cell receptor beta chains derived from one specimen sequenced in a study of human T cells and chemical hapten exposure. TCRdb redid the calling of the RACE reads with MiXCR, one entry per CDR3 protein. The sample lists 25,000 to 35,000 distinct CDR3 sequences; less than 8% were seen once. Time point of the sample: healthy volunteer bleed at 2 weeks. Total RNA was extracted from unfractionated whole blood. The source material was whole blood. The source is a human donor in good health. Some clones in this sample may be carry-over from other donors' samples.

The rearrangement uses TRBV13 and TRBJ2-1; 15 bases match TRBD2. Germline assignment: CDR1 PRHDT and CDR2 FYEKMQ (reference sequence). CDR3 length: 16 residues. V dropped 5 bases and J dropped 8; count of bases not matched to a gene: 7. The CDR3 DNA sequence: TGTGCCAGCAGCGGAGGACTAGCGGGGGGGCCGGATGAGCAGTTCTTC. It translates to CASSGGLAGGPDEQFF.

The sample holds a few counts of this clonotype. The chain recombines TRBV7-8 with TRBJ1-5; D perhaps matches TRBD1 (5 bases). Trimming left V 4 bases short and J 6 bases short, with 13 bases between. The CDR3 consists of 14 residues. Germline lookup yields CDR1 SGHVS and CDR2 FQNEAQ. CDR3 sequence: CASSSQGFGQPQHF. The CDR3 coding sequence is TGTGCCAGCAGCTCTCAGGGCTTCGGTCAGCCCCAGCATTTT.

The rearrangement uses TRBV5-1 and TRBJ2-3, with unresolved D. The V end was cut by 0 bases, the J end by 6 bases, with 11 bases between. Germline values: CDR1 SGHRS, CDR2 YFSETQ. The CDR3 has 14 residues. In nucleotides, the CDR3 is TGCGCCAGCAGCTTGGGGGTACCTCCTGATACGCAGTATTTT. It specifies CASSLGVPPDTQYF.

This clonotype has at least ten counts. CDR3 nucleotides: TGCAGTGCTTTTGGGCATAGCAATCAGCCCCAGCATTTT. Translated, it gives CSAFGHSNQPQHF. This chain connects TRBV20-1 to TRBJ1-5; the D is unclear. The germline V gene encodes CDR1 DFQATT and CDR2 SNEGSKA (reference sequence). The CDR3 is made up of 13 amino acids. V lost 5 bases and J lost 0, with 8 bases in between.